This TCR beta chain was recovered during a study of T cells in Graves' hyperthyroidism and ophthalmopathy. V lost 2 bases and J lost 3, with 7 bases in between. Germline V gives CDR1 SGHTA, CDR2 FQGTGA. This CDR3 region has 13 residues. The CDR3 regions of TCR beta were amplified from RNA transcripts. The TCR CDR3 first-round RT-PCR relied on the HTBI primer set. TCRdb analysed the multiplex PCR reads with MiXCR anew, one entry per CDR3 protein. The profile shows fewer than 350,000 distinct CDR3 sequences, about an eighth of them singletons. This clonotype was observed a handful of times. What it recognizes is unknown. Study-wide results and caveats: In simple terms, a model built on 13 V-J features told ophthalmopathy apart from stable hyperthyroidism.

This sequence was found in a woman aged 25-40 years with Graves' hyperthyroidism that later progressed to Graves' ophthalmopathy. The genes are TRBV7-3 and TRBJ2-5; D gene ambiguous. The sequencing sample was made of blood. The CDR3 protein is CASSLGVEETQYF. The CDR3 region has the DNA TGTGCCAGCAGCTTAGGGGTAGAAGAGACCCAGTACTTC.